This entry is about one T cell receptor beta chain. Its antigen is unidentified. The authors ran a second PCR of about 7 to 12 cycles using a sample-barcoded 5' primer and a J-beta primer mix. TCRdb reprocessed the 5' RACE reads with MiXCR, giving one entry per CDR3 protein. Among approximately 800,000 distinct CDR3 sequences, around a quarter were seen once, and the ten largest hold approximately 2.9%. This record belongs to a study of blood T cells in healthy people across ages. CDR1 DFQATT and CDR2 SNEGSKA come from the germline V gene (reference sequence). The CDR3 length is 13 residues. General observations from the study: Age showed a roughly linear inverse relationship with TCR beta diversity per million T cells.

A further study also used this sample, focusing on T cells of mothers and their children.

This receptor was identified in a boy aged 5-17 years in good health. Sequencing used blood. The chain is built from TRBV20-1 and TRBJ2-7, with 7 bases fitting TRBD2. The J call may be faulty, since TRBJ2-5 better matches the DNA end. In DNA, the CDR3 is TGCAGTGCTAGCCCAGCGGGGAAAGAGACCCAGTACTTC. This translates into CSASPAGKETQYF.